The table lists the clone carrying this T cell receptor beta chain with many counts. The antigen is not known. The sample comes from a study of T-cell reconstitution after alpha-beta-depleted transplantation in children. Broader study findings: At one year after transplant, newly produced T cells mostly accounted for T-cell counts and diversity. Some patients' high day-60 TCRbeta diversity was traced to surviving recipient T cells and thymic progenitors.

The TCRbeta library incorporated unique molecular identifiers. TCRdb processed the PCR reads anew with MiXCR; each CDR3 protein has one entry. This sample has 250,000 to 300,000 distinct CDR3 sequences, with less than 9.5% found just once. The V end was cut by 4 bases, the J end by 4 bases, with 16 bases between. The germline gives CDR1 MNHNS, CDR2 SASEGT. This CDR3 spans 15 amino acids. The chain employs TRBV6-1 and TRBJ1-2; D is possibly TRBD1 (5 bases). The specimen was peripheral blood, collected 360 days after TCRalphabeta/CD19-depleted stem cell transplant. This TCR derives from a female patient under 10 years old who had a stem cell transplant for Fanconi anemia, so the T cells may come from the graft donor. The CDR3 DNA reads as TGTGCCAGCAGTGGATTGACAGAAACCTTCTATGGCTACACCTTC. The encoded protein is CASSGLTETFYGYTF.